This is a list of T cell receptor beta chains from one sample in a study of T-cell memory formation after mild COVID-19. TCRdb ran MiXCR on the 5' RACE reads and lists one entry per CDR3 protein. Here the sample spans around 80,000 distinct CDR3 sequences, roughly 13% being singletons. Sequencing was done on a sample of PBMCs or a T cell subset sorted from them (not recorded which). All receptors derive from a man aged 18 to 29 who had mild COVID-19 (a few samples of this study predate the infection). Cell type and time point are not known. The CDR3 runs from the conserved cysteine through the conserved F or W. The D gene is left open where the match is weak. Size is stated for part of the rows, as once, few or many counts, or as a class when the clone is expanded.

D gene	J gene	V gene	clone size	CDR3 protein	CDR3 DNA
-	TRBJ1-1	TRBV12-3/TRBV12-4	many	CASSLRGANTEAFF	TGTGCCAGCAGTTTACGGGGGGCGAACACTGAAGCTTTCTTT
-	TRBJ2-3	TRBV6-2/TRBV6-3	-	CASSCPEGESTDTQYF	TGTGCCAGCAGTTGCCCTGAAGGGGAGAGCACAGATACGCAGTATTTT
TRBD2	TRBJ2-2	TRBV12-3/TRBV12-4	-	CASSLGIAGTGELFF	TGTGCCAGCAGTTTAGGGATAGCGGGGACCGGGGAGCTGTTTTTT
TRBD1	TRBJ1-1	TRBV7-9	-	CASSSGQGARGTEAFF	TGTGCCAGCAGCTCGGGACAGGGGGCGCGAGGCACTGAAGCTTTCTTT
-	TRBJ2-3	TRBV4-2	few	CASSQGLKETDTQYF	TGTGCCAGCAGCCAGGGACTGAAGGAGACAGATACGCAGTATTTT
-	TRBJ1-5	TRBV7-2	-	CASSPWTDSNQPQHF	TGTGCCAGCAGCCCTTGGACAGATAGCAATCAGCCCCAGCATTTT
-	TRBJ2-5	TRBV10-3	few	CAIRGEGYQETQYF	TGTGCCATCAGGGGAGAGGGTTACCAAGAGACCCAGTACTTC
-	TRBJ2-3	TRBV7-3	-	CASSPSLRTSTDTQYF	TGTGCCAGCAGCCCCTCTCTCAGAACTAGCACAGATACGCAGTATTTT
TRBD2	TRBJ2-3	TRBV29-1	many	CSVGTSGGASDTQYF	TGCAGCGTCGGGACTAGCGGGGGGGCCTCAGATACGCAGTATTTT
-	TRBJ1-6	TRBV6-7	-	CASSYLDIGSPLHF	TGTGCCAGCAGTTACTTAGATATTGGGTCACCCCTCCACTTT
TRBD2	TRBJ2-1	TRBV6-6	few	CASSPFGRGAQNNEQFF	TGTGCCAGCAGTCCCTTCGGGCGGGGGGCCCAAAACAATGAGCAGTTCTTC
-	TRBJ2-7	TRBV30	few	CAWSRDNTYEQYF	TGTGCCTGGAGCAGGGACAATACCTACGAGCAGTACTTC
-	TRBJ2-3	TRBV7-9	few	CASERDTQYF	TGTGCCAGTGAAAGAGATACGCAGTATTTT
-	TRBJ2-5	TRBV7-9	-	CASCLVGGQETQYF	TGTGCCAGCTGCCTCGTCGGGGGCCAAGAGACCCAGTACTTC
TRBD2	TRBJ2-3	TRBV7-9	few	CASRRSGGATDTQYF	TGTGCCAGCAGACGAAGCGGGGGGGCCACAGATACGCAGTATTTT
TRBD1	TRBJ1-6	TRBV7-8	-	CASSSRDRASPLHF	TGTGCCAGCAGCTCCCGGGACAGAGCTTCACCCCTCCACTTT
-	TRBJ1-1	TRBV14	-	CASSHSGATEAFF	TGTGCCAGCAGCCACTCGGGGGCCACTGAAGCTTTCTTT
-	TRBJ2-7	TRBV3-1	few	CASSPLLGAYEQYF	TGTGCCAGCAGCCCCCTTTTAGGGGCCTACGAGCAGTACTTC
TRBD2	TRBJ2-1	TRBV12-3/TRBV12-4	-	CASSPTGTTNEQFF	TGTGCCAGCAGCCCGACCGGGACTACTAATGAGCAGTTCTTC
TRBD2	TRBJ2-7	TRBV6-5	few	CASSYVGTIEQYF	TGTGCCAGCAGTTACGTTGGGACTATCGAGCAGTACTTC
-	TRBJ1-1	TRBV6-2/TRBV6-3	few	CASSYNSGAEAFF	TGTGCCAGCAGTTACAACTCAGGGGCTGAAGCTTTCTTT
TRBD1	TRBJ1-5	TRBV12-3/TRBV12-4	few	CASRQGDGNQPQHF	TGTGCCAGTCGACAGGGTGACGGCAATCAGCCCCAGCATTTT
TRBD2	TRBJ2-1	TRBV28	-	CASTQLAGGLDEQFF	TGTGCCAGCACCCAACTAGCGGGGGGTCTGGACGAGCAGTTCTTC
-	TRBJ2-2	TRBV7-3	-	CASSLTGTITNTGELFF	TGTGCCAGCAGCCTAACCGGGACGATAACGAACACCGGGGAGCTGTTTTTT
-	TRBJ2-3	TRBV10-3	-	CAISESIDGAAGHYTDTQYF	TGTGCCATCAGTGAGTCGATTGATGGGGCTGCGGGGCACTACACAGATACGCAGTATTTT
-	TRBJ1-5	TRBV28	many	CASSPSTPEGGNQPQHF	TGTGCCAGCAGCCCATCCACGCCCGAAGGGGGCAATCAGCCCCAGCATTTT
-	TRBJ1-2	TRBV7-2	-	CASTPDSPGPGYTF	TGTGCCAGCACCCCGGACAGCCCGGGACCTGGCTACACCTTC
-	TRBJ2-2	TRBV4-3	few	CASSQEFLRGSLNTGELFF	TGCGCCAGCAGCCAAGAATTCTTGCGGGGTAGTTTGAACACCGGGGAGCTGTTTTTT
TRBD1	TRBJ2-5	TRBV20-1	few	CSARDPRDRWETQYF	TGCAGTGCTAGAGATCCCCGGGACAGATGGGAGACCCAGTACTTC
-	TRBJ1-5	TRBV5-5	-	CASSLVWGSNQPQHF	TGTGCCAGCAGCTTGGTATGGGGGAGCAATCAGCCCCAGCATTTT
-	TRBJ2-1	TRBV6-5	-	CASSWLSSYNEQFF	TGTGCCAGCAGTTGGCTTAGCTCCTACAATGAGCAGTTCTTC
TRBD1	TRBJ2-7	TRBV6-5	-	CASSYSGHWDRDSYEQYF	TGTGCCAGCAGTTACTCCGGCCATTGGGACAGGGACTCCTACGAGCAGTACTTC
-	TRBJ1-5	TRBV19	-	CASDAWGNQPQHF	TGTGCCAGTGACGCCTGGGGAAATCAGCCCCAGCATTTT
-	TRBJ1-1	TRBV7-6	-	CASSLAAGANTEAFF	TGTGCCAGCAGCTTAGCGGCAGGGGCCAACACTGAAGCTTTCTTT
-	TRBJ2-7	TRBV5-4	-	CASSLEGVSYEQYF	TGTGCCAGCAGCTTGGAGGGGGTTTCCTACGAGCAGTACTTC